These 26 T cell receptor beta chains were sequenced from one sample in a study of monozygotic twins with inflammatory bowel disease. One entry per CDR3 protein, without DNA, is what TCRdb gives after re-calling the 5' RACE reads. The table for this sample gives 350,000 to 500,000 distinct CDR3 sequences. Sequenced material: blood. The receptors shown here come from a human donor with ulcerative colitis or Crohn's disease, or a healthy co-twin of an affected twin (not recorded which).

The chain is built from TRBV27 and TRBJ1-4; TCRdb lists TRBD1, though no DNA is available to test this call. Germline V gene lookup returns CDR1 MNHEY and CDR2 SMNVEV (reference sequence). The CDR3 is 17 amino acids. The CDR3 loop is CASSPLAGARVGEKLFF.

J is TRBJ1-4 and V is TRBV9; TCRdb's assignment of TRBD1 cannot be checked, as there is no DNA. Germline V gene data show CDR1 as SGDLS and CDR2 as YYNGEE. The CDR3 spans 16 residues. The CDR3 loop is CASSATSGTGGEKLFF. The complete variable domain, with remaining parts taken from reference TRBV9 and TRBJ1-4, reads DSGVTQTPKHLITATGQRVTLRCSPRSGDLSVYWYQQSLDQGLQFLIQYYNGEERAKGNILERFSAQQFPDLHSELNLSSLELGDSALYFCASSATSGTGGEKLFFGSGTQLSVL.

J is TRBJ1-4 and V is TRBV9; TCRdb designates TRBD1, a call that cannot be tested without DNA. CDR1 SGDLS and CDR2 YYNGEE come from the germline V gene. The CDR3 totals 15 residues. The CDR3 is CASSARDSLDGKLFF.

The chain links TRBV5-1 to TRBJ1-2; TCRdb's D call of TRBD1 is untestable without DNA. CDR3 length equals 14 residues. CDR1 and CDR2 (germline): SGHRS, YFSETQ. The CDR3 loop reads CASSSGPSSGADTF.

The chain uses TRBV7-2 and TRBJ2-1; TCRdb outputs TRBD1, but without DNA this stays unchecked. This CDR3 is built from 17 residues. Germline values: CDR1 SGHTA, CDR2 FQGNSA. CDR3 protein: CASSRRRLGQDYNEQFF.

The genes are TRBV14 and TRBJ2-3. Germline V gene data show CDR1 as SGHDN and CDR2 as FVKESK. CDR3 length: 15 amino acids. CDR3 sequence reads: CASSQDHGFTDTQYF.

The J gene is TRBJ2-5, the V gene TRBV7-2; with no DNA, the TCRdb D assignment of TRBD2 cannot be verified. This CDR3 comprises 16 residues. Germline CDR1 reads SGHTA; CDR2 reads FQGNSA. The chain's CDR3 is CASSPTTSGSWETQYF.

V usage is TRBV29-1 and J usage is TRBJ2-2. CDR1 and CDR2 from the germline V gene are SQVTM and ANQGSEA. This CDR3 is built from 12 residues. The CDR3 spells CSVEASPGELFF.

CDR3: CASSLFGMGYTF. J is TRBJ1-2 and V is TRBV5-6. In germline, CDR1 is SGHDT, CDR2 YYEEEE. CDR3 length: 12 amino acids.

The CDR3 reads CASSLGGKRYEQYF. The rearrangement uses TRBV5-6 and TRBJ2-7; the TCRdb D gene call, TRBD1, has no DNA to confirm it. The CDR3 contains 14 residues. Germline V gene data show CDR1 as SGHDT and CDR2 as YYEEEE.

The chain has TRBV7-3 and TRBJ2-1; the D call from TCRdb, TRBD2, cannot be confirmed without DNA. The CDR3 consists of 16 residues. From germline, CDR1 is SGHTA and CDR2 FQGTGA. The chain's CDR3 is CASSNDGTSGYDEQFF.

The chain recombines TRBV19 with TRBJ1-2. CDR3 size: 15 residues. CDR1 LNHDA and CDR2 SQIVND come from the germline V gene (reference sequence). This chain's CDR3 is CASSIGWQKNYGYTF.

J is TRBJ1-5 and V is TRBV27; TCRdb lists TRBD1, though no DNA is available to test this call. This CDR3 spans 16 amino acids. Germline lookup yields CDR1 MNHEY and CDR2 SMNVEV (reference sequence). The CDR3 loop reads CVSSLRTVRGGQPQHF.

The chain carries TRBV10-3 and TRBJ2-5; TCRdb proposes TRBD1, but this gene call is untestable without DNA. Germline V lookup: CDR1 ENHRY, CDR2 SYGVKD. This CDR3 is 15 amino acids long. CDR3 in amino acids: CAISESGTAQETQYF.

CDR3: CASSQDRQLRQYF. J is TRBJ2-5 and V is TRBV4-1. This CDR3 spans 13 amino acids. The germline V gene has CDR1 MGHRA and CDR2 YSYEKL.

The V call is TRBV6-2 or TRBV6-3, the J call TRBJ1-2; there is no DNA to check the TCRdb D call of TRBD1. Germline loops: CDR1 MNHEY, CDR2 SVGEGT. This CDR3 is 14 amino acids long. The CDR3 sequence: CASSEPDRAYGYTF.

The V call is TRBV30, the J call TRBJ2-3; the D call of TRBD1 rests on TCRdb alone, since no DNA is present to check it. This CDR3 has 13 amino acids. CDR1 is GTSNPN, CDR2 SVGIG, per germline (reference sequence). The CDR3 is CAWTEGAEDTQYF.

The rearrangement uses TRBV4-2 and TRBJ2-7; TCRdb outputs TRBD1, but without DNA this stays unchecked. The CDR3 sequence is 15 residues long. Germline CDR1 LGHNA, CDR2 YNFKEQ. CDR3 residues: CASSQDERGWYEQYF.

V gene TRBV20-1 combines with J gene TRBJ1-1. The CDR3 extends over 11 amino acids. CDR1 is DFQATT and CDR2 is SNEGSKA in the germline V gene (reference sequence). The CDR3 reads CSARELTEAFF.

The chain combines TRBV20-1 with TRBJ2-5; the D call of TRBD1 rests on TCRdb alone, since no DNA is present to check it. Germline CDR1 DFQATT, CDR2 SNEGSKA (reference sequence). CDR3 length: 13 residues. CDR3 sequence reads: CSVETGGSETQYF.

The chain couples TRBV28 to TRBJ2-3. This CDR3 region has 14 residues. CDR1 is MDHEN, CDR2 SYDVKM, per germline. Here the CDR3 reads CASLFGQGADTQYF.

The chain uses TRBV19 and TRBJ1-4; the D call of TRBD1 rests on TCRdb alone, since no DNA is present to check it. From germline, CDR1 is LNHDA and CDR2 SQIVND (reference sequence). There are 14 residues in the CDR3. The CDR3 is CASTPGQGFEKLFF.

The chain couples TRBV30 to TRBJ1-5. The CDR3 extends over 15 amino acids. Germline CDR1 is GTSNPN and CDR2 is SVGIG (reference sequence). This chain's CDR3 is CAWSVGGGDSQPQHF.

The V gene is TRBV14, the J gene TRBJ2-3. The CDR3 has 16 amino acids. The germline V gene has CDR1 SGHDN and CDR2 FVKESK. This CDR3 reads CSSSQDAEVSTDTQYF.

The genes are TRBV10-3 and TRBJ1-2; TCRdb returns TRBD1, unconfirmable since there is no DNA. This CDR3 region has 14 residues. Germline V CDR1 and CDR2: ENHRY, SYGVKD. The CDR3 sequence is CAITEGGGIGGYTF.

The genes are TRBV15 and TRBJ2-3; checking the TCRdb D call of TRBD2 is not possible without DNA. Germline V lookup: CDR1 LNHNV, CDR2 YYDKDF (reference sequence). This CDR3 contains 14 residues. The CDR3 loop is CATSRAEGIDTQYF.